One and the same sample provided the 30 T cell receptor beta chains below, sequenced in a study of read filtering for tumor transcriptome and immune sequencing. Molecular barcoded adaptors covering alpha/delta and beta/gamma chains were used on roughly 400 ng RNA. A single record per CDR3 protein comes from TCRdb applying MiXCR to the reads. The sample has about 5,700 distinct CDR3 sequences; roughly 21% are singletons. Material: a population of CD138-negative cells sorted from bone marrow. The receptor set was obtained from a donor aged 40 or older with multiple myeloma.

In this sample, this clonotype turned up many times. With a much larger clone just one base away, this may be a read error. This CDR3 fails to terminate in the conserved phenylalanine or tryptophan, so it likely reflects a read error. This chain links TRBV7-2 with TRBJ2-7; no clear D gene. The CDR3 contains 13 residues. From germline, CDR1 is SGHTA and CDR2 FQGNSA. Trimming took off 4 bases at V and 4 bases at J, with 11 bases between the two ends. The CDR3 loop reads CASSSRRAYEQYL. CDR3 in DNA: TGTGCCAGCAGCTCAAGACGGGCGTACGAGCAGTACCTC.

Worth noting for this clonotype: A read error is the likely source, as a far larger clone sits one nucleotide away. The CDR3 sequence is CASSLAFLPNTEAYF. CDR3 coding DNA: TGTGCCAGCAGCTTAGCGTTCCTACCGAACACTGAAGCTTACTTT. The chain couples TRBV11-2 to TRBJ1-6, with no clear D. In germline, CDR1 is SGHAT, CDR2 FQNNGV. The CDR3 runs 15 residues.

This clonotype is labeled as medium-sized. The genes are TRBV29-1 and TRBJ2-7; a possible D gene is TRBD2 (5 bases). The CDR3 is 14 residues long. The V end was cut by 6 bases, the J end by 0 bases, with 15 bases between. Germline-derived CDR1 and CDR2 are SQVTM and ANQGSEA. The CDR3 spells CSVIPPGSSYEQYF. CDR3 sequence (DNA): TGCAGCGTCATTCCCCCGGGATCCTCCTACGAGCAGTACTTC.

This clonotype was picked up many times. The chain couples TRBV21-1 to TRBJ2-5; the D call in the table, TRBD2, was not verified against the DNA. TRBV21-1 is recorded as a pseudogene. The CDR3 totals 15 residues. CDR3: CAREGLAGPGETQYF. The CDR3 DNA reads TGTGCCAGGGAGGGGCTAGCGGGACCCGGCGAGACCCAGTACTTC.

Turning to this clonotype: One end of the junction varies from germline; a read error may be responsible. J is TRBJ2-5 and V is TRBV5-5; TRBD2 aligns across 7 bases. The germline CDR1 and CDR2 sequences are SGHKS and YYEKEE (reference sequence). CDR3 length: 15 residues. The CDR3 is CACSLVASGHETQYF. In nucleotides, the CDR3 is TGTGCCTGCAGCTTGGTGGCTAGCGGCCATGAGACCCAGTACTTC.

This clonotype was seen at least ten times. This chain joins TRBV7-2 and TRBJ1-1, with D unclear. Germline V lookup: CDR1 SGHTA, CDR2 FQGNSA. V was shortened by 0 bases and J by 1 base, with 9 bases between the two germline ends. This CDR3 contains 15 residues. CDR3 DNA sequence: TGTGCCAGCAGCTTAGCGGCAGACACGAACACTGAAGCTTTCTTT. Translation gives CASSLAADTNTEAFF.

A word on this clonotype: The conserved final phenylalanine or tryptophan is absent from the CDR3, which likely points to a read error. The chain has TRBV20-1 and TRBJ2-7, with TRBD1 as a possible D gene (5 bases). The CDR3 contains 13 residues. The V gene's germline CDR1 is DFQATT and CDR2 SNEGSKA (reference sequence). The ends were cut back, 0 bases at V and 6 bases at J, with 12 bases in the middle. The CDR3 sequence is CSARDRVTCEQYL. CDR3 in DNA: TGCAGTGCTAGAGACAGGGTTACCTGCGAGCAGTACCTC.

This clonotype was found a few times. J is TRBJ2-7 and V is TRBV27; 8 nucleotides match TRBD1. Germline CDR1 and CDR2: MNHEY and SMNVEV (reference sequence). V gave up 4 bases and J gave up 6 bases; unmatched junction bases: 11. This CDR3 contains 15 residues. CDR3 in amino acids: CASSSYLTGGSEQYF. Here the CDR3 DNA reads TGTGCCAGCAGTTCATACCTTACAGGGGGAAGCGAGCAGTACTTC.

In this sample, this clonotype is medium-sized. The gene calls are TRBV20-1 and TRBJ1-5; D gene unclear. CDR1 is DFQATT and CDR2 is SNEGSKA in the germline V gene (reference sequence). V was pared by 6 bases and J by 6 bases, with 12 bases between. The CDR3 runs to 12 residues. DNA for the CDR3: TGCAGTGCCGGAGGTGGGGTTCAGCCCCAGCATTTT. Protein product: CSAGGGVQPQHF.

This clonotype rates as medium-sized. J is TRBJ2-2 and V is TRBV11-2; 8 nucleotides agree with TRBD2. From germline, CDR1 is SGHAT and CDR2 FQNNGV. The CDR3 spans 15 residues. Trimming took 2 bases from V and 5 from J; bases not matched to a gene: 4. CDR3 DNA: TGTGCCAGCAGCTTAAGCGGGAGTAGTACCGGGGAGCTGTTTTTT. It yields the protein CASSLSGSSTGELFF. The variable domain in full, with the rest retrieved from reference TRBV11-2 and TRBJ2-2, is EAGVAQSPRYKIIEKRQSVAFWCNPISGHATLYWYQQILGQGPKLLIQFQNNGVVDDSQLPKDRFSAERLKGVDSTLKIQPAKLEDSAVYLCASSLSGSSTGELFFGEGSRLTVL.

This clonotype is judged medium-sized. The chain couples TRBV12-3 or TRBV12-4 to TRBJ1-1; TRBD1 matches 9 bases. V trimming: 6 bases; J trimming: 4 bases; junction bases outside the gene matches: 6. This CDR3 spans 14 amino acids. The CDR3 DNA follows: TGTGCCAGCAGCGCCAGGGACAGGGTCACTGAAGCTTTCTTT. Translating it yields CASSARDRVTEAFF.

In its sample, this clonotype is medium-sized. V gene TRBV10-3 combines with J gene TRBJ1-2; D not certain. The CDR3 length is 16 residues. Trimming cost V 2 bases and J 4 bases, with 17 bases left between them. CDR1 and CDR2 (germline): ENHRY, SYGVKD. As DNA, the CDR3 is TGTGCCATCAGTGAGAATTTGAGTGTGAGATCCTATGGCTACACCTTC. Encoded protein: CAISENLSVRSYGYTF.

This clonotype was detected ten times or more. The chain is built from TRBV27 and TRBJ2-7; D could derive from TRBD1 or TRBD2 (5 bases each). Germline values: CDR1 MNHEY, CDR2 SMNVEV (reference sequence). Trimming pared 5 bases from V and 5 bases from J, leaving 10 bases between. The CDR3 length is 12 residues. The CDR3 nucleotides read TGTGCCAGCAGTCCAGTGGGGGACGAGCAGTACTTC. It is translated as CASSPVGDEQYF.

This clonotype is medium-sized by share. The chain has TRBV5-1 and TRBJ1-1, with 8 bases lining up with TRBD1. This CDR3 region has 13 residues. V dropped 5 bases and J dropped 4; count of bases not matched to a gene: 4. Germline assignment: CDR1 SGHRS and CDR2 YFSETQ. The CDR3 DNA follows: TGCGCCAGCAGTCTTACAGGGGGCACTGAAGCTTTCTTT. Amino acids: CASSLTGGTEAFF. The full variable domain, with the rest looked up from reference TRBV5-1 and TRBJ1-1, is KAGVTQTPRYLIKTRGQQVTLSCSPISGHRSVSWYQQTPGQGLQFLFEYFSETQRNKGNFPGRFSGRQFSNSRSEMNVSTLELGDSALYLCASSLTGGTEAFFGQGTRLTVV.

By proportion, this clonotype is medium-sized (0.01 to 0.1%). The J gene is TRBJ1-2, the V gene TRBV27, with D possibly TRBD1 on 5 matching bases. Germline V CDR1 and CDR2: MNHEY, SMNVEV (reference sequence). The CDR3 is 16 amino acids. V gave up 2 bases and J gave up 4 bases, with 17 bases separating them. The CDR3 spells CASSLRQVEGFYGYTF. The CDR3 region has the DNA TGTGCCAGCAGTTTAAGGCAGGTCGAGGGGTTCTATGGCTACACCTTC.

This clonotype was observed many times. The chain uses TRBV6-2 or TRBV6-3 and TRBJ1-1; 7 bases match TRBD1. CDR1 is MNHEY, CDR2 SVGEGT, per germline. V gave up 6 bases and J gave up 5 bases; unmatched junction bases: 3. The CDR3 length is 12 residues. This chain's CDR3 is CASRTGVTEAFF. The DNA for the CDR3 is TGTGCCAGCAGAACAGGGGTGACTGAAGCTTTCTTT.

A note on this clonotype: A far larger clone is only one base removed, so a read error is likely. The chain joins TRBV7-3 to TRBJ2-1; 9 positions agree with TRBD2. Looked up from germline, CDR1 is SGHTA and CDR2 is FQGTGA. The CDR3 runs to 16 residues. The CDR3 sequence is CASSFFAGGQYNERFF. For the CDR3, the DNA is TGTGCCAGCAGCTTTTTCGCGGGAGGGCAGTACAATGAGCGGTTCTTC.

For the CDR3, the DNA is TGCGCCAGCAGCCAAGGAGGCGTCCTGACTTTC. Its protein product is CASSQGGVLTF. The gene calls are TRBV4-1 and TRBJ2-6; D is ambiguous. Germline CDR1 MGHRA, CDR2 YSYEKL. V lost 1 base and J lost 12, with 4 bases in between. The CDR3 extends over 11 amino acids.

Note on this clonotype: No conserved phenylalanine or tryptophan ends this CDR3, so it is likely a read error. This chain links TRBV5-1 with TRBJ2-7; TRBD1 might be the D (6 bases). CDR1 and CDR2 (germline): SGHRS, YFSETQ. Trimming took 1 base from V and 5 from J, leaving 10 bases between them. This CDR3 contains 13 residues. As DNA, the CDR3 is TGCGCCAGCAGCTTGTCAGGGGTGCACGAGCAGTACCTC. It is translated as CASSLSGVHEQYL.

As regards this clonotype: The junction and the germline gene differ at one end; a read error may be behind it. The CDR3 sequence is CASSPPMQLTGEPLF. The CDR3, as DNA: TGTGCCAGCTCACCACCGATGCAGCTCACCGGGGAGCCGTTATTT. The chain employs TRBV18 and TRBJ2-2; tentatively, D is TRBD2 (5 bases). This CDR3 comprises 15 residues. CDR1 and CDR2 from the germline V gene are KGHSH and LQKENI.

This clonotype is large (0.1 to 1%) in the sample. This chain's CDR3 is CASSLGGGGNDGYTF. In DNA form, the CDR3 reads TGTGCCAGCAGCTTAGGCGGAGGGGGAAATGATGGCTACACCTTC. The gene calls are TRBV7-3 and TRBJ1-2, with D perhaps matching TRBD1 (6 bases). Germline V gives CDR1 SGHTA, CDR2 FQGTGA. The CDR3 runs 15 residues. V was clipped by 2 bases and J by 6 bases, with 16 bases between them.

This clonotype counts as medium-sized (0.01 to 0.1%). In nucleotides, the CDR3 is TGTGCCAGCTCAACCCACCGCAGCTCCTATAATTCACCCCTCCACTTT. It specifies CASSTHRSSYNSPLHF. V and J are TRBV18 and TRBJ1-6; D call uncertain. The CDR3 spans 16 residues. Germline loops: CDR1 KGHSH, CDR2 LQKENI. Trimming removed 5 bases at V and 0 bases at J, with 11 bases between.

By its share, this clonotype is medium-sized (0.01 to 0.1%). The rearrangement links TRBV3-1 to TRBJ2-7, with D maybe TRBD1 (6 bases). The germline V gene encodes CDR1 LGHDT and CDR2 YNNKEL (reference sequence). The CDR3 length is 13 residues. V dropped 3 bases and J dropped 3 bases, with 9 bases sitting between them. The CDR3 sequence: CASSQRGNYEQYF. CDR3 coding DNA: TGTGCCAGCAGCCAGAGGGGGAACTACGAGCAGTACTTC.

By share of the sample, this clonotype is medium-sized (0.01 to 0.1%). In DNA form, the CDR3 reads TGTGCCAGCAGTGTCGGGGCCGGCTGGACAGATACGCAGTATTTT. As protein: CASSVGAGWTDTQYF. This chain joins TRBV2 and TRBJ2-3; D could derive from TRBD1 or TRBD2 (5 bases each). The V end lost 4 bases, the J end lost 3 bases, and 14 bases lay between the germline ends. The V gene's germline CDR1 is SNHLY and CDR2 FYNNEI. This CDR3 spans 15 amino acids. Supplemented by reference TRBV2 and TRBJ2-3, the full variable domain reads EPEVTQTPSHQVTQMGQEVILRCVPISNHLYFYWYRQILGQKVEFLVSFYNNEISEKSEIFDDQFSVERPDGSNFTLKIRSTKLEDSAMYFCASSVGAGWTDTQYFGPGTRLTVL.

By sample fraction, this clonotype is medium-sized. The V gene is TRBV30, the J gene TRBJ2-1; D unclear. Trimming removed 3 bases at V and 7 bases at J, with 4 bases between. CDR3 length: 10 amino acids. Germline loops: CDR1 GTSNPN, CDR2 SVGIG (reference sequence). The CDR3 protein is CAWSLNEQFF. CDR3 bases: TGTGCCTGGAGCCTTAATGAGCAGTTCTTC.

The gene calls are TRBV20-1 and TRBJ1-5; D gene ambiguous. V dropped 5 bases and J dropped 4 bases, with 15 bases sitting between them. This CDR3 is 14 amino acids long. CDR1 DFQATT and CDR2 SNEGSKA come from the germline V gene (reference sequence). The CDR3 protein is CSAVTGRGNQPQHF. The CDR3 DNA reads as TGCAGTGCTGTGACGGGCCGAGGAAATCAGCCCCAGCATTTT.

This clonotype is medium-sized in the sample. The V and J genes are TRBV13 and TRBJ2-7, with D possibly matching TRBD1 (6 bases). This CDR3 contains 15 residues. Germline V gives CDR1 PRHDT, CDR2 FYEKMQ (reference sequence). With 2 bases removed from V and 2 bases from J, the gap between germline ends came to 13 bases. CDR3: CASSLSLQGAYEQYF. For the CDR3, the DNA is TGTGCCAGCAGCTTAAGTCTACAGGGAGCCTACGAGCAGTACTTC.

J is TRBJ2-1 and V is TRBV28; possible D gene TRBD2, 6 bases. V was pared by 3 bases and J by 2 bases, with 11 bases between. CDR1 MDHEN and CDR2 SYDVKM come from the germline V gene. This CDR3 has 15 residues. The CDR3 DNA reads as TGTGCCAGCAGTTTTGTCGGGGGACCCTACAATGAGCAGTTCTTC. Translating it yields CASSFVGGPYNEQFF.

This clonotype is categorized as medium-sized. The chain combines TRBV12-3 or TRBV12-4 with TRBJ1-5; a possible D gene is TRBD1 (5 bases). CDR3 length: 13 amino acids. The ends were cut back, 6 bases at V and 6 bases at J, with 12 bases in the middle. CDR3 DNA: TGTGCCAGCAGCCCGGGGGATAGTCAGCCCCAGCATTTT. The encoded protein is CASSPGDSQPQHF.

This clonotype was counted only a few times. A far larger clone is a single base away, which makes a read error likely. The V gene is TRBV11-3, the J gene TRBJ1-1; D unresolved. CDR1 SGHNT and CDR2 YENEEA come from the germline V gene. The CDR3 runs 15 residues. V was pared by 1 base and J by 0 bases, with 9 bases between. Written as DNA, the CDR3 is TGTGCCAGCAGCTTAGCGTTCCTACTGAACACTGAAGCTTTCTTT. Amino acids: CASSLAFLLNTEAFF.